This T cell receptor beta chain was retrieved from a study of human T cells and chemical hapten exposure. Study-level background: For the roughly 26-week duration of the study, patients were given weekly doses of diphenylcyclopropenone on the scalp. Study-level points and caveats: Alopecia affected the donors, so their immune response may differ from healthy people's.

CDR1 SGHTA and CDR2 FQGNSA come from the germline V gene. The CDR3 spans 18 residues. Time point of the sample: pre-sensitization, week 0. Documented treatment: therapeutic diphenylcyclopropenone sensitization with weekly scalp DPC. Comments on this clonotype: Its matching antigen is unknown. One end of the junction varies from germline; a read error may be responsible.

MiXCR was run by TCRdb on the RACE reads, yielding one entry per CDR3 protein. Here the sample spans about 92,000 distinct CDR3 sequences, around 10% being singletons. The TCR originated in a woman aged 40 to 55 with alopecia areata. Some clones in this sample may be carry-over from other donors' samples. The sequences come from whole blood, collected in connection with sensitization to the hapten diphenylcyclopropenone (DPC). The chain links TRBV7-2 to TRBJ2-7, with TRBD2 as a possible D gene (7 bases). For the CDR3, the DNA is TGTGCCAGCAGCTTTAGAGGGGGGGGAGGAACTACCTCCTTCGAGCAGTACTTC. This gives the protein CASSFRGGGGTTSFEQYF.